This T cell receptor beta chain was obtained from a study of regulatory T cells in long-lasting Graves disease. Assembly of TCR beta libraries relied on iRepertoire HTBI primers together with Arm-PCR of CDR3 regions. TCRdb re-derived calls from the multiplex PCR reads in MiXCR, one entry per CDR3 protein. The sample comprises 650,000 to 850,000 distinct CDR3 sequences, around 30% of which are singletons, and 42% rests with the top ten. Time point described: persistent/refractory GD, antithyroid drugs over 5 years with positive TRAb. The TCR library was prepared using RNA isolated from PBMCs. There are 14 residues in the CDR3. Per the germline V gene, CDR1 is MNHEY and CDR2 is SVGEGT. The J segment lost 8 bases and the V segment lost 4 bases, leaving 9 bases of the junction unmatched.

This chain uses TRBV6-2 or TRBV6-3 with TRBJ1-1; 8 bases are shared with TRBD1. The clonotype originates from a female donor with Graves disease. The source material was peripheral blood mononuclear cells (PBMCs), sampled when the disease was refractory, from a patient treated with antithyroid drugs. The CDR3 region has the DNA TGTGCCAGCAGTTTGGACAGGGCAGGGCCAGAAGCTTTCTTT. The encoded protein is CASSLDRAGPEAFF.